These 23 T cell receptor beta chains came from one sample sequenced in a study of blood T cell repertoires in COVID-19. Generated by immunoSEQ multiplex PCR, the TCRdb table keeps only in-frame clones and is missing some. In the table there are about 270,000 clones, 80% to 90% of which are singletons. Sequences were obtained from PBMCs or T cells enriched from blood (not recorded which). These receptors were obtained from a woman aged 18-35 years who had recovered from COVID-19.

CDR3 sequence: CASSLGQGGNTEAFF. The CDR3 coding sequence is TGCGCCAGCAGCTTGGGCCAAGGCGGGAACACTGAAGCTTTCTTT. The V call is TRBV5-1, the J call TRBJ1-1; D is undetermined. Germline V gene data show CDR1 as SGHRS and CDR2 as YFSETQ. This CDR3 spans 15 amino acids. The V end lost 0 bases, the J end lost 1 base, and 10 bases lay between the germline ends.

In DNA form, the CDR3 reads TGTGTCTCACGCGGGACTAGCGGGGGATTGAACACCGGGGAGCTGTTTTTT. Protein sequence: CVSRGTSGGLNTGELFF. The chain is built from TRBV2 and TRBJ2-2, with TRBD2 matching over 14 bases. The CDR3 length is 17 residues. CDR1 and CDR2 (germline): SNHLY, FYNNEI. The full variable domain, in which reference TRBV2 and TRBJ2-2 provide the parts outside the CDR3, is EPEVTQTPSHQVTQMGQEVILRCVPISNHLYFYWYRQILGQKVEFLVSFYNNEISEKSEIFDDQFSVERPDGSNFTLKIRSTKLEDSAMYFCVSRGTSGGLNTGELFFGEGSRLTVL.

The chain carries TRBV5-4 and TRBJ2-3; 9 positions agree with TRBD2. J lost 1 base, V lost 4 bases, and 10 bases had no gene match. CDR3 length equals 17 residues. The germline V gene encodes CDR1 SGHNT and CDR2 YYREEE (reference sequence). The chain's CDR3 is CASSHPRLAVGTDTQYF. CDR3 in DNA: TGTGCCAGCAGCCACCCCAGACTAGCGGTAGGCACAGATACGCAGTATTTT.

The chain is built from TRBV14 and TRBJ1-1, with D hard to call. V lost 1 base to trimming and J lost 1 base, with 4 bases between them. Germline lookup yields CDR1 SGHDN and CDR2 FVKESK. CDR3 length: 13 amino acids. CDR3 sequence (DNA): TGTGCCAGCAGCCAAGGGAGGAACACTGAAGCTTTCTTT. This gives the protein CASSQGRNTEAFF.

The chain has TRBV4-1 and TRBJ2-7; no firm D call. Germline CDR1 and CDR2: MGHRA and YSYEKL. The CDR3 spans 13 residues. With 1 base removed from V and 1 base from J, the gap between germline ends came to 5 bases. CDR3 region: CASSQAVSYEQYF. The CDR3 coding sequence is TGCGCCAGCAGCCAAGCGGTGTCCTACGAGCAGTACTTC.

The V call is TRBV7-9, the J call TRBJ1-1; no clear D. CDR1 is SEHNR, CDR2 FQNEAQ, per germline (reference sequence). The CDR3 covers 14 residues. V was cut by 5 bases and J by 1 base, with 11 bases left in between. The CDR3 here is CASSPDTSNTEAFF. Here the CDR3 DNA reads TGTGCCAGCAGCCCAGACACGTCGAACACTGAAGCTTTCTTT.

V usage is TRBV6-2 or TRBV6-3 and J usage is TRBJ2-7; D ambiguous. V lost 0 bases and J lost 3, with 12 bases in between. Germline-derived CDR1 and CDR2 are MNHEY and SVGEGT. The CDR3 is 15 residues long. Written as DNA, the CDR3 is TGTGCCAGCAGTTACTCTACTTCCGGGTACTACGAGCAGTACTTC. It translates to CASSYSTSGYYEQYF.

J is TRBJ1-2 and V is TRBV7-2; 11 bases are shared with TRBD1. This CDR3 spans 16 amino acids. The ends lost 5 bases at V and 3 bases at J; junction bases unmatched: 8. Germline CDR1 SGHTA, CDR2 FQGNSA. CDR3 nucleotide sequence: TGTGCCAGCAGCCTTAGGGGGGACAGGGGGGACTATGGCTACACCTTC. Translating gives CASSLRGDRGDYGYTF.

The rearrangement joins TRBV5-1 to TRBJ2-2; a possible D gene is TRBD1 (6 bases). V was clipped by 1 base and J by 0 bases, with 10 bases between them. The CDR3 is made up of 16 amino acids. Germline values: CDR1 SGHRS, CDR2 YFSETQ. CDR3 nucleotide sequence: TGCGCCAGCAGCTTGTACAGGGCCTCGAACACCGGGGAGCTGTTTTTT. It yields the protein CASSLYRASNTGELFF.

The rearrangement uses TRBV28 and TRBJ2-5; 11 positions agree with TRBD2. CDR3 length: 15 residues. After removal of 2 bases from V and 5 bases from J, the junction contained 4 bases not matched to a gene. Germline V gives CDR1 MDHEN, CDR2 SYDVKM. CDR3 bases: TGTGCCAGCAGTTTACGACTAGCGGGGAGGGAGACCCAGTACTTC. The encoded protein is CASSLRLAGRETQYF.

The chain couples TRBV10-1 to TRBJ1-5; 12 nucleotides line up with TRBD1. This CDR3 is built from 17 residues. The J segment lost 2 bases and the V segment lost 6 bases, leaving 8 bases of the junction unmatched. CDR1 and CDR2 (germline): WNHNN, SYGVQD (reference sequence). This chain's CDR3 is CASSWGQGAVGNQPQHF. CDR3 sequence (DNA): TGCGCCAGCAGCTGGGGACAGGGGGCAGTGGGCAATCAGCCCCAGCATTTT.

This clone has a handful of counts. CDR3 sequence (DNA): TGTGCCAGCAGTGAACGCGGCTCGACAGGGTTGTTCCGAGCTTTCTTT. Translated: CASSERGSTGLFRAFF. The V and J genes are TRBV2 and TRBJ1-1; 7 positions agree with TRBD1. The germline V gene has CDR1 SNHLY and CDR2 FYNNEI. The CDR3 loop spans 16 amino acids. Trimming removed 2 bases from V and 10 bases from J; junction bases left unmatched: 16.

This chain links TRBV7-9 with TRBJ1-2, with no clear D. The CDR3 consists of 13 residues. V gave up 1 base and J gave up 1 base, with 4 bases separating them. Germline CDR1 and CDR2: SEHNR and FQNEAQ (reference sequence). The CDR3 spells CASSLEHNYGYTF. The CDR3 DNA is TGTGCCAGCAGCTTAGAACATAACTATGGCTACACCTTC.

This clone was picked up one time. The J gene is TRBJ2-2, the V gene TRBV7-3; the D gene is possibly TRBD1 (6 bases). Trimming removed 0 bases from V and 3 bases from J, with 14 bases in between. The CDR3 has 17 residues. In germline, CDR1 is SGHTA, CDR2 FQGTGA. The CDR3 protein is CASSLTGQTGDTGELFF. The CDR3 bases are TGTGCCAGCAGCTTAACTGGACAGACGGGCGACACCGGGGAGCTGTTTTTT.

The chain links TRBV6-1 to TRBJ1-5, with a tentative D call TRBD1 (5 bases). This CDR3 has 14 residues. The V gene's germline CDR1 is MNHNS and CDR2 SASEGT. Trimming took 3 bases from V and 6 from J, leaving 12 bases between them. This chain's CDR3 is CASSDQGGFQPQHF. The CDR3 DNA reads TGTGCCAGCAGTGATCAGGGAGGATTTCAGCCCCAGCATTTT.

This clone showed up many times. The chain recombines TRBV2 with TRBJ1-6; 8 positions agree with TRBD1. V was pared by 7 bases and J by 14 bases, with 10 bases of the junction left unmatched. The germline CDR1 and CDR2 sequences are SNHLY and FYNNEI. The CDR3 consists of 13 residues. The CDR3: CASIRTGKGALHF. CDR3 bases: TGTGCCAGCATCCGGACAGGGAAGGGGGCCCTCCACTTT.

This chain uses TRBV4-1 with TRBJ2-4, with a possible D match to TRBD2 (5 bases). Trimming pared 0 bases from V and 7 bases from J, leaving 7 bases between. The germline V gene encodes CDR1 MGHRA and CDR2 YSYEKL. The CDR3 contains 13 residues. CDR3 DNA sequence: TGCGCCAGCAGCCAAGAGGGCGGGAACATTCAGTACTTC. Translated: CASSQEGGNIQYF.

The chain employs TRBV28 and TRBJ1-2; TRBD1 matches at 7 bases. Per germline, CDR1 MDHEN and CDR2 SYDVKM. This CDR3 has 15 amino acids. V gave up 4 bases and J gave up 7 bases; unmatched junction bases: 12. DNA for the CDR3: TGTGCCAGCAGTTCCCCCGACAGGGATTATCTTGGCTACACCTTC. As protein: CASSSPDRDYLGYTF.

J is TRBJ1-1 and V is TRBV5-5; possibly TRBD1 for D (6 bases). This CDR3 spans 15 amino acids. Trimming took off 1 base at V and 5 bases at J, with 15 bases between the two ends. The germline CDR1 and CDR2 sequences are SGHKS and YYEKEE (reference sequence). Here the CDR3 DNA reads TGTGCCAGCAGCTTGCTCCTCCAGGGGCGAACTGAAGCTTTCTTT. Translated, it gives CASSLLLQGRTEAFF. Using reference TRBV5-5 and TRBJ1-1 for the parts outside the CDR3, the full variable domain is DAGVTQSPTHLIKTRGQQVTLRCSPISGHKSVSWYQQVLGQGPQFIFQYYEKEERGRGNFPDRFSARQFPNYSSELNVNALLLGDSALYLCASSLLLQGRTEAFFGQGTRLTVV.

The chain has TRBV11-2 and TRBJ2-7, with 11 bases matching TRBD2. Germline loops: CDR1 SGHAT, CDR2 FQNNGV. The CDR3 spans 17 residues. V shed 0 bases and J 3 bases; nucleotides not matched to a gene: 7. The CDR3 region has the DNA TGTGCCAGCAGCTTAGATATTAGCGGGGGGGCGGACTACGAGCAGTACTTC. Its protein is CASSLDISGGADYEQYF.

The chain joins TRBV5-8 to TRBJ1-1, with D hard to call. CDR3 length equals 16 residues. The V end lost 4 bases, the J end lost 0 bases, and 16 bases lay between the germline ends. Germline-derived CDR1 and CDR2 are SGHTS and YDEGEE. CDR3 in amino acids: CASSTGVEPMNTEAFF. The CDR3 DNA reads TGTGCCAGCAGCACTGGTGTGGAGCCCATGAACACTGAAGCTTTCTTT.

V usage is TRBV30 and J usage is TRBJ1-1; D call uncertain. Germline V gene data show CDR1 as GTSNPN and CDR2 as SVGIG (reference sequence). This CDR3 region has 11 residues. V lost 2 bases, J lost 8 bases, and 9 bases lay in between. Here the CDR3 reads CAWSWEKEAFF. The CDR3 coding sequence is TGTGCCTGGAGTTGGGAGAAAGAAGCTTTCTTT. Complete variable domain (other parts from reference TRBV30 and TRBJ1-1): SQTIHQWPATLVQPVGSPLSLECTVEGTSNPNLYWYRQAAGRGLQLLFYSVGIGQISSEVPQNLSASRPQDRQFILSSKKLLLSDSGFYLCAWSWEKEAFFGQGTRLTVV.

As DNA, the CDR3 is TGTGCCAGTAGTGACCAGGGGGAACAGCCCCAGCATTTT. Its protein product is CASSDQGEQPQHF. The chain employs TRBV19 and TRBJ1-5; 7 bases line up with TRBD1. Per germline, CDR1 LNHDA and CDR2 SQIVND (reference sequence). J was trimmed by 7 bases and V by 5 bases; bases with no gene match: 5. CDR3 length: 13 residues.